The entry that follows covers one T cell receptor beta chain sequence. As yet, its antigen is unknown. This record belongs to a study of a mutant IDH1 vaccine in newly diagnosed glioma. As for the study in general: Vaccination was launched 4-6 weeks after radiotherapy alone, or with temozolomide cycles. Patients under treatment included around 60% males and around 38% females and had a mean age of around 40 years. Before enrollment, patients got radiotherapy alone, temozolomide alone, or mostly the combination.

Clones were read by immunoSEQ multiplex PCR, and TCRdb kept only the in-frame ones, dropping some. The sample holds 52,000 or so clones; 75% to 85% are singletons and the top ten take 6.2%. Indicated time point: week 23, last vaccination. With topical imiquimod, each dose of the vaccine consisted of 300 ug of mutant IDH1 20-mer peptide. The clonotype originates from a man between 35 and 55 years old with glioma. Here the sequenced sample was PBMCs, taken from a glioma patient whose treatment included an IDH1 peptide vaccine.

The CDR3 nucleotides read TGTGCCAGCAGACCTAGTACACAGAACTATGGCTACACCTTC. It encodes CASRPSTQNYGYTF. The chain joins TRBV5-4 to TRBJ1-2; D gene uncertain. The CDR3 is 14 residues long. From germline, CDR1 is SGHNT and CDR2 YYREEE (reference sequence). The germline V and J ends were trimmed by 5 bases and 2 bases, with 13 bases remaining between them.